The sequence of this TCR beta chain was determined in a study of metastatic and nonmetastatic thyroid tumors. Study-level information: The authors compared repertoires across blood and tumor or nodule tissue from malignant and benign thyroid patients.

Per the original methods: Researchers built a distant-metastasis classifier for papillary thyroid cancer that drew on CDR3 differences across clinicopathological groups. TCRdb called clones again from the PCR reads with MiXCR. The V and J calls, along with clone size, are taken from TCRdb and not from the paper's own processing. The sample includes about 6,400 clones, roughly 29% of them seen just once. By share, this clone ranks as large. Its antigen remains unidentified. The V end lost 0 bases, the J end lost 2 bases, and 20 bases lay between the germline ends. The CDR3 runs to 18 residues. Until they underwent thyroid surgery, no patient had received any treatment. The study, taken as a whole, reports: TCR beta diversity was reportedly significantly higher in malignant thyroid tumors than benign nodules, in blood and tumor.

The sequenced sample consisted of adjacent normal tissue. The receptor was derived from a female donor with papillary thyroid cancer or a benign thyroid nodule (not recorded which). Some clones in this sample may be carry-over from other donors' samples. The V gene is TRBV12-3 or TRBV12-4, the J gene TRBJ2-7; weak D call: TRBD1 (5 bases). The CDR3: CASSLAPRTVIRAYEQYF. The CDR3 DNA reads TGTGCCAGCAGTTTAGCGCCCAGGACGGTCATCAGGGCCTACGAGCAGTACTTC.